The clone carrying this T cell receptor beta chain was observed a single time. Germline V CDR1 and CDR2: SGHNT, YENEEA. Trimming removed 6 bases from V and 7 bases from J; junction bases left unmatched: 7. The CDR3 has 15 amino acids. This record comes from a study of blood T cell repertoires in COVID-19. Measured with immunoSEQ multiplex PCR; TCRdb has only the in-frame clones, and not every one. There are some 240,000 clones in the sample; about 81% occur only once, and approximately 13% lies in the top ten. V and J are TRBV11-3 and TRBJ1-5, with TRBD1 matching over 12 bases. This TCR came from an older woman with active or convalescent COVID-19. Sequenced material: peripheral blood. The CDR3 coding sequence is TGTGCCAGCAGGGGACAGGGGGCGCGCGGCCAGCCCCAGCATTTT. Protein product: CASRGQGARGQPQHF.